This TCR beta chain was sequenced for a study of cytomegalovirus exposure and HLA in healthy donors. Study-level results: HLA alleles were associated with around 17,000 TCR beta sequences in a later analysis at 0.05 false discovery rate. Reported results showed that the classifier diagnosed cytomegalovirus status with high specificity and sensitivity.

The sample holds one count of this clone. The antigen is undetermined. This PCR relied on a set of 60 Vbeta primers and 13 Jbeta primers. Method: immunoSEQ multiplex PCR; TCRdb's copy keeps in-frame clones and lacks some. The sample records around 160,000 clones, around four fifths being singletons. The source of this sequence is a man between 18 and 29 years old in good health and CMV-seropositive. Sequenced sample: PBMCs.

CDR3 in amino acids: CASARLSGTYEQYF. In DNA form, the CDR3 reads TGTGCCAGCGCAAGACTTAGCGGAACCTACGAGCAGTACTTC. The chain uses TRBV7-6 and TRBJ2-7; D may be TRBD2 (6 bases). Per germline, CDR1 SGHVS and CDR2 FNYEAQ. This CDR3 contains 14 residues. V was pared by 8 bases and J by 2 bases, with 16 bases between.